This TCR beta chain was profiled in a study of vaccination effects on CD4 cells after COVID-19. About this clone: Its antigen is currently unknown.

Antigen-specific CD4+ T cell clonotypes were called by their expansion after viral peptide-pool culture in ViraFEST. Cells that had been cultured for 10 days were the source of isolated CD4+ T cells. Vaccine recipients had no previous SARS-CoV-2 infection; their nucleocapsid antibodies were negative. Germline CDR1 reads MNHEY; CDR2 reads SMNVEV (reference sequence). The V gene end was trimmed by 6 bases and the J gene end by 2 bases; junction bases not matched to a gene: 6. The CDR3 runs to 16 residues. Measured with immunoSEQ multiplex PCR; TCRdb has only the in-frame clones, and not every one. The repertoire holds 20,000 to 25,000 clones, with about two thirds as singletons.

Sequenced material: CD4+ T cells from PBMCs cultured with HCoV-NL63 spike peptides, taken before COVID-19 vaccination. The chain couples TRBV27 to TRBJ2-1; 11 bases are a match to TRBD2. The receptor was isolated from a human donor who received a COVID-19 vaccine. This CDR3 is CASSIAGGGAYNEQFF. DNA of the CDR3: TGTGCCAGCAGCATAGCGGGAGGGGGGGCCTACAATGAGCAGTTCTTC.